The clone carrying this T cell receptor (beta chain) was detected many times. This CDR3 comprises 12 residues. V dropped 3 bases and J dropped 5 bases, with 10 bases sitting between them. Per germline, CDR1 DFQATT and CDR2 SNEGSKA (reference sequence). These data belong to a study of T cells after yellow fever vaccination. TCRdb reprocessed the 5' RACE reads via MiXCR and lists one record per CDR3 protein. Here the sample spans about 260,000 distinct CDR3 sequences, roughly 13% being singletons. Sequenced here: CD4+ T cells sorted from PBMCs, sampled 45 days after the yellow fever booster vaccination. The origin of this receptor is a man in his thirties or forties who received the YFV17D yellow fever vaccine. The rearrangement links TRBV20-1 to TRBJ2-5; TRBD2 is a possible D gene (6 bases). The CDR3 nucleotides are TGCAGTGCTAGCCGGGGGAAGGAGACCCAGTACTTC. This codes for CSASRGKETQYF.